The clone carrying this T cell receptor beta chain was observed a few times. Its antigen is still unknown. The use of a sample-barcoded 5' primer and a J-beta primer mix characterized a second PCR of about 6 to 11 cycles. TCRdb recomputed calls from the 5' RACE reads with MiXCR, one row per CDR3 protein. The table includes over 750,000 distinct CDR3 sequences, approximately 25% detected once. This CDR3 has 11 residues. Germline CDR1 reads SQVTM; CDR2 reads ANQGSEA. J was trimmed by 3 bases and V by 8 bases; bases with no gene match: 2. This specimen belongs to a study of blood T cells in healthy people across ages. Findings of the study overall: Bulk PBMC profiling left naive and antigen-experienced comparisons inconclusive.

The data also belong to a second study, concerning T cells of mothers and their children. That paper notes: The donors comprised roughly 6 children and their three healthy Caucasian mothers. Mother-child pairs who were related displayed a slightly higher overlap than unrelated pairs, a difference that was non-significant.

The J gene is TRBJ1-2, the V gene TRBV29-1, with TRBD1 identical over 8 bases. The sample was blood. This clonotype originated in a boy aged 5 to 17 in good health. The CDR3 region is CSTDRDYGYTF. The DNA of the CDR3 is TGCAGCACGGACAGGGACTATGGCTACACCTTC.